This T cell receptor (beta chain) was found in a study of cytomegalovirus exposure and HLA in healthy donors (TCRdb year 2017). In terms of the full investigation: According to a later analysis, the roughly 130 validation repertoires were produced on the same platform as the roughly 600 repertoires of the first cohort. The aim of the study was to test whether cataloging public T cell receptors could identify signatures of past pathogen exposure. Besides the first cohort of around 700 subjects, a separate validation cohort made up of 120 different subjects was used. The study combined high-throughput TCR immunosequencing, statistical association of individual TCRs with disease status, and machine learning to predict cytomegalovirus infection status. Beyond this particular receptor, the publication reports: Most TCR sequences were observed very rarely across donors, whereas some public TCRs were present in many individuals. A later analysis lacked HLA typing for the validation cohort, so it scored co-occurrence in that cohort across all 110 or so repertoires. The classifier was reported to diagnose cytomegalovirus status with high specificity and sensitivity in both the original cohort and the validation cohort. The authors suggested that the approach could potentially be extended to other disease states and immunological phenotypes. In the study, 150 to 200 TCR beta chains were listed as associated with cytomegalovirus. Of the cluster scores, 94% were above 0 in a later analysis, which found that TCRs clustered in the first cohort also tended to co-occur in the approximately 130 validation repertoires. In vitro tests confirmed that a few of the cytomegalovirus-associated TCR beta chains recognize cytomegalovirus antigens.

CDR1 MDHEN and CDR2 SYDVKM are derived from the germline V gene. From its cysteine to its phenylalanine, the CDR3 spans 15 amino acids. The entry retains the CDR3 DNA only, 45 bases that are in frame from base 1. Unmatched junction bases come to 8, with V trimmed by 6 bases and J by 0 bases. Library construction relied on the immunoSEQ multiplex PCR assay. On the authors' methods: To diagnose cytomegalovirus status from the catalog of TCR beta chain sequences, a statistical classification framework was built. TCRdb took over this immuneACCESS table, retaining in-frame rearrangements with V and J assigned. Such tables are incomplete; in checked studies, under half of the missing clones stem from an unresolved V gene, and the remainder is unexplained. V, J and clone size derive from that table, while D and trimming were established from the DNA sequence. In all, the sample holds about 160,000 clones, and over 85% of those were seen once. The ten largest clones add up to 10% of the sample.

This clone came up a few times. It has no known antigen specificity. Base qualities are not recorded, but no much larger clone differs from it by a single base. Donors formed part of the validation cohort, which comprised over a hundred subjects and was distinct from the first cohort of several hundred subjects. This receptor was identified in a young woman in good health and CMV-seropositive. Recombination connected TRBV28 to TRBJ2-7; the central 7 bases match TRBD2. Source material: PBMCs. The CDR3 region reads CASSHSGASSYEQYF. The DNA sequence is TGTGCCAGCAGCCACAGCGGGGCAAGCTCCTACGAGCAGTACTTC. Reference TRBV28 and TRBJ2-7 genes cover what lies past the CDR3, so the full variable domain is DVKVTQSSRYLVKRTGEKVFLECVQDMDHENMFWYRQDPGLGLRLIYFSYDVKMKEKGDIPEGYSVSREKKERFSLILESASTNQTSMYLCASSHSGASSYEQYFGPGTRLTVT.